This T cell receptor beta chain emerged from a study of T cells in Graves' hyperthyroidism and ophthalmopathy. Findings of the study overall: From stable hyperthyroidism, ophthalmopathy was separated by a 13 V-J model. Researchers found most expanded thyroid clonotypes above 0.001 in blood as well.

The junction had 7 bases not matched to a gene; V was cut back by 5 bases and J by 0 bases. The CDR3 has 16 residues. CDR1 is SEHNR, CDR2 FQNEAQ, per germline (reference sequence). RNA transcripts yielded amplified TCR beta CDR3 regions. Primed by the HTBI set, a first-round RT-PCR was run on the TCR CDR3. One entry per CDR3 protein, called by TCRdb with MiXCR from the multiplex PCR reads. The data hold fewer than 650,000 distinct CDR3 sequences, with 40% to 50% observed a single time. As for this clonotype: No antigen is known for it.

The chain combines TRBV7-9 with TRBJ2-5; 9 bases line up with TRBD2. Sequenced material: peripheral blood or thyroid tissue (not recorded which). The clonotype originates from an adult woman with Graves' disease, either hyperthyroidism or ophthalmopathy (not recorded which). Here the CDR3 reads CASSPPSGIHQETQYF. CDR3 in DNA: TGTGCCAGCAGCCCCCCTAGCGGGATTCACCAAGAGACCCAGTACTTC.